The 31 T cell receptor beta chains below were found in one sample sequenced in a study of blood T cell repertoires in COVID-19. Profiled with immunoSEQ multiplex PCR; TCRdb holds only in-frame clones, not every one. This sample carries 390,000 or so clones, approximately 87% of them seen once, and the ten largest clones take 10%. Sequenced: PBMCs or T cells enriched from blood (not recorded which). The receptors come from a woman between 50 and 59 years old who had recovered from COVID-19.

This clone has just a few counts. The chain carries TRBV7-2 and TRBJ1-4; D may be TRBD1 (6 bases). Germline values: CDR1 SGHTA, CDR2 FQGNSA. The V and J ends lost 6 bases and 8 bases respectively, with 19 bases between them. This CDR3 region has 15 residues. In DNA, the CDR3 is TGTGCCAGCAGTCCAACAGGGATCGTTAGGGAAAAACTGTTTTTT. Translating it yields CASSPTGIVREKLFF.

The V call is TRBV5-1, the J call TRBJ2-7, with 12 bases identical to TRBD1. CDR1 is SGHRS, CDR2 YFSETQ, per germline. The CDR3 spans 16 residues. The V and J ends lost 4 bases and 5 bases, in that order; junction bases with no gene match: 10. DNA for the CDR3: TGCGCCAGCAGCCCACCGGGACAGGGGGCGTCCCACGAGCAGTACTTC. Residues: CASSPPGQGASHEQYF.

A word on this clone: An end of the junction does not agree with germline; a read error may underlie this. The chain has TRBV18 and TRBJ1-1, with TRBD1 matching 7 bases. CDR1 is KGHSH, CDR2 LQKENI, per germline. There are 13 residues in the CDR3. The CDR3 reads CASSPQGSTEAFF. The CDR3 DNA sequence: TGTGCCAGCTCTCCACAGGGGTCGACTGAAGCTTTCTTT.

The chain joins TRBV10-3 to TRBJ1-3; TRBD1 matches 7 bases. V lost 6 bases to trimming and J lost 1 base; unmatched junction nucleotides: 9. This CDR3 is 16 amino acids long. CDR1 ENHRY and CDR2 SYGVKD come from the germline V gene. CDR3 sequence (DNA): TGTGCCATCAGCGCGGAGGGGGCAGGGTCTGGAAACACCATATATTTT. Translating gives CAISAEGAGSGNTIYF.

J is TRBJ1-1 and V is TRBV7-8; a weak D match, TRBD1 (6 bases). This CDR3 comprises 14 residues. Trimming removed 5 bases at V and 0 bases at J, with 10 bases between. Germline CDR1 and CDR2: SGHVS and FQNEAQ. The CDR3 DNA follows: TGTGCCAGCAGCCCCGGGGGGCTGAACACTGAAGCTTTCTTT. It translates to CASSPGGLNTEAFF.

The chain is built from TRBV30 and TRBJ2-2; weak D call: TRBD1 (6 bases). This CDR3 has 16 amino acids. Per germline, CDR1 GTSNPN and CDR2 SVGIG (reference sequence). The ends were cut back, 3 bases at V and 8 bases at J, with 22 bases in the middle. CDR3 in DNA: TGTGCCTGGAGAGATTCGCCGGGACAACGTGCGGGGGAGCTGTTTTTT. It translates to CAWRDSPGQRAGELFF.

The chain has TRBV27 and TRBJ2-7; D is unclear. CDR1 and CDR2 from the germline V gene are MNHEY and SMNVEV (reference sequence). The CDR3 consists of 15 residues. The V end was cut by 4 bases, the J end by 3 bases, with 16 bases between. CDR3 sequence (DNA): TGTGCCAGCAGTTCTCGGTGGCAGAGCGACTACGAGCAGTACTTC. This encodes CASSSRWQSDYEQYF.

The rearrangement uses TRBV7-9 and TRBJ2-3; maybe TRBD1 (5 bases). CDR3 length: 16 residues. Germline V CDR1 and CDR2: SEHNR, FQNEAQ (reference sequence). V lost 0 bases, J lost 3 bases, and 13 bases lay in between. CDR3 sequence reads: CASSLALVQGTDTQYF. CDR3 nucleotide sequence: TGTGCCAGCAGCTTAGCGTTGGTGCAGGGAACAGATACGCAGTATTTT.

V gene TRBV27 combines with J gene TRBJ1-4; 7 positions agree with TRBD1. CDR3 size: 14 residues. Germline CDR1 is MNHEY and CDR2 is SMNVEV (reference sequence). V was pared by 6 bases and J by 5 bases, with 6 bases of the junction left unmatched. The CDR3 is CASRKQGINEKLFF. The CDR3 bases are TGTGCCAGCAGGAAACAGGGGATCAATGAAAAACTGTTTTTT.

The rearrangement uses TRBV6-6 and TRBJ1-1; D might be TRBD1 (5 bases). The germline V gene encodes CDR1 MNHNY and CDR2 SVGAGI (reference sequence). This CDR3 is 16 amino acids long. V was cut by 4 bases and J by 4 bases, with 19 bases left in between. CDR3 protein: CASSSLRRQSGTEAFF. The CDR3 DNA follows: TGTGCCAGCAGTTCGCTCAGGAGACAGTCGGGCACTGAAGCTTTCTTT.

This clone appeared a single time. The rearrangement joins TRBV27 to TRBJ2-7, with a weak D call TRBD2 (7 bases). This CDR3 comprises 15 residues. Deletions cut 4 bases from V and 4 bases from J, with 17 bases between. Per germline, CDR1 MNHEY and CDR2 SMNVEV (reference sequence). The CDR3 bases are TGTGCCAGCAGTTATTCGGCGGGGGCATATTACGAGCAGTACTTC. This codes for CASSYSAGAYYEQYF.

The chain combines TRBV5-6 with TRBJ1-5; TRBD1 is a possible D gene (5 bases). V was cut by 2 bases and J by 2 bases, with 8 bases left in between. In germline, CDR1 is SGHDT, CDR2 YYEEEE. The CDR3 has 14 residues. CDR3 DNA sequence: TGTGCCAGCAGCTTCCAGGGTGGCAATCAGCCCCAGCATTTT. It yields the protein CASSFQGGNQPQHF.

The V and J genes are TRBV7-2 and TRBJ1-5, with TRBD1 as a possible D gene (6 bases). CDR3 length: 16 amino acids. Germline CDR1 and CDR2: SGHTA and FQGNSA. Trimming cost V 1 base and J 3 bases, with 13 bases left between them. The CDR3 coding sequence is TGTGCCAGCAGCTTAGAAGGGACACAAACCAATCAGCCCCAGCATTTT. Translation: CASSLEGTQTNQPQHF.

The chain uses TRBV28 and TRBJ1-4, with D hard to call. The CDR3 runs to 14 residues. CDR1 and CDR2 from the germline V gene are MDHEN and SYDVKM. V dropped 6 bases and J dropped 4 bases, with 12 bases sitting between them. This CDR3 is CASRGGSRNEKLFF. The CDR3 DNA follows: TGTGCCAGCAGGGGAGGGAGTCGTAATGAAAAACTGTTTTTT.

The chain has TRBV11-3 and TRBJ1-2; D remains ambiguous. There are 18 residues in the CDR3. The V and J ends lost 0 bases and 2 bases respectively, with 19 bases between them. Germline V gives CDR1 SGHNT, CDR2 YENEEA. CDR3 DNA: TGTGCCAGCAGCTTAGAGTTTTCGGCCAGGCAATGGAACTATGGCTACACCTTC. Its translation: CASSLEFSARQWNYGYTF.

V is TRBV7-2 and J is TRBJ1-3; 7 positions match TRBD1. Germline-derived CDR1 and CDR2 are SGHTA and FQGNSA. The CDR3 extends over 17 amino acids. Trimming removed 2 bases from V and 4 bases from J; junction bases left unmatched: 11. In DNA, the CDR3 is TGTGCCAGCAGCTTAAGGTTTCGAGGGGGCGGGGGAAACACCATATATTTT. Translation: CASSLRFRGGGGNTIYF.

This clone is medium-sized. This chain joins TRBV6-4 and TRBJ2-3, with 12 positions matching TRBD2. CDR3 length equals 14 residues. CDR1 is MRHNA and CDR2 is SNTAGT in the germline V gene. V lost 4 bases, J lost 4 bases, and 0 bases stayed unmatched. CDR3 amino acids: CASSASGGADTQYF. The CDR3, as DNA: TGTGCCAGCAGTGCTAGCGGGGGGGCAGATACGCAGTATTTT.

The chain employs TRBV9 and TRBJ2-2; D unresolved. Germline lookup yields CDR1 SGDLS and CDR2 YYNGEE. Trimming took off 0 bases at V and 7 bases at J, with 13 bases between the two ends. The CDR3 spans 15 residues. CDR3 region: CASSVETRPSGELFF. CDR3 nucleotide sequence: TGTGCCAGCAGCGTAGAGACACGACCCAGCGGGGAGCTGTTTTTT.

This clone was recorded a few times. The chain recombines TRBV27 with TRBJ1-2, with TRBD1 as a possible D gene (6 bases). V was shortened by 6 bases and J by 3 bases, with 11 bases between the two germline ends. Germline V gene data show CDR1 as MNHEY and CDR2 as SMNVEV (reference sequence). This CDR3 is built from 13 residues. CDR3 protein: CASRKDSYYGYTF. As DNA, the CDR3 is TGTGCCAGCAGAAAGGACAGTTACTATGGCTACACCTTC.

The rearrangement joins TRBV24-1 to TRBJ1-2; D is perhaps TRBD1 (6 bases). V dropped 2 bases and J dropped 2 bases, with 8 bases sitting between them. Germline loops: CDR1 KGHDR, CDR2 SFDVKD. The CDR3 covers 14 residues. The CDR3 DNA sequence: TGTGCCACCAGTGATTCACAGGGAAACTATGGCTACACCTTC. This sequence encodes CATSDSQGNYGYTF.

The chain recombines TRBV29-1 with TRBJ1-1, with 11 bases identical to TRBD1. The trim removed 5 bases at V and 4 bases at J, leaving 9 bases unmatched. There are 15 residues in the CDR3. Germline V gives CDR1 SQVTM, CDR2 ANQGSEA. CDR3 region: CSVRLRTGGVTEAFF. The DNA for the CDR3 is TGCAGCGTTCGTTTAAGGACAGGGGGCGTCACTGAAGCTTTCTTT. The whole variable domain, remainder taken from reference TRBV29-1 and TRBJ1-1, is SAVISQKPSRDICQRGTSLTIQCQVDSQVTMMFWYRQQPGQSLTLIATANQGSEATYESGFVIDKFPISRPNLTFSTLTVSNMSPEDSSIYLCSVRLRTGGVTEAFFGQGTRLTVV.

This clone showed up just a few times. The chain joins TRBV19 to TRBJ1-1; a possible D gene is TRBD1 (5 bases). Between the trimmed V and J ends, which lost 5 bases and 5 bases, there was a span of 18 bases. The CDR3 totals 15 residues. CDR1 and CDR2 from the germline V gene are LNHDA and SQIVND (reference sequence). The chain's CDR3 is CASSHRTIGRTEAFF. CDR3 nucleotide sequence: TGTGCCAGTAGTCACCGGACAATTGGGCGAACTGAAGCTTTCTTT. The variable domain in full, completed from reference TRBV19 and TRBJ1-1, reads DGGITQSPKYLFRKEGQNVTLSCEQNLNHDAMYWYRQDPGQGLRLIYYSQIVNDFQKGDIAEGYSVSREKKESFPLTVTSAQKNPTAFYLCASSHRTIGRTEAFFGQGTRLTVV.

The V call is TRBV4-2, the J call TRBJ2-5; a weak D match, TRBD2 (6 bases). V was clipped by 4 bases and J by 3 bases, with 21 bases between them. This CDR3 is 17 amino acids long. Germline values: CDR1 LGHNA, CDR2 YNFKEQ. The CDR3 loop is CASSPKPIISGEETQYF. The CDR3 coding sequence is TGTGCCAGCAGCCCAAAACCAATAATTTCGGGGGAAGAGACCCAGTACTTC.

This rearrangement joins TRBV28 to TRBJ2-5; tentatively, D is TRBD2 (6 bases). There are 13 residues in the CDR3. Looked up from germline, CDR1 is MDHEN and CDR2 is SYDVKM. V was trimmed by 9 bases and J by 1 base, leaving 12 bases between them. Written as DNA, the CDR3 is TGTGCCAGTCGGCGGGGCCCCCAAGAGACCCAGTACTTC. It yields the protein CASRRGPQETQYF.

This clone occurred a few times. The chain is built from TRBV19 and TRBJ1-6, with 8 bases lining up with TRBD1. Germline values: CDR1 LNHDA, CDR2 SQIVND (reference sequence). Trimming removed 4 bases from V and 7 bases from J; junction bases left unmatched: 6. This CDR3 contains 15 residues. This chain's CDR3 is CASSTGQGLNSPLHF. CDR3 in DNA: TGTGCCAGTAGTACTGGACAGGGTCTGAATTCACCCCTCCACTTT.

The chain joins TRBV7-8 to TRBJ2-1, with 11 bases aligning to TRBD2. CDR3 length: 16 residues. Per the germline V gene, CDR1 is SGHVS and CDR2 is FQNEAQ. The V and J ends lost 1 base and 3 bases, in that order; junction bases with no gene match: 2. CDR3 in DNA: TGTGCCAGCAGCTTAGTGGGACTAGCGGACTACAATGAGCAGTTCTTC. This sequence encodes CASSLVGLADYNEQFF.

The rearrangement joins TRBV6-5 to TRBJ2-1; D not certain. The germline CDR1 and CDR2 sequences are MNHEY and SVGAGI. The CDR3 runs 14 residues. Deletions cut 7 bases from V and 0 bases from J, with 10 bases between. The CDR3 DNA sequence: TGTGCCAGCATGGCATACCACTCCTACAATGAGCAGTTCTTC. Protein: CASMAYHSYNEQFF.

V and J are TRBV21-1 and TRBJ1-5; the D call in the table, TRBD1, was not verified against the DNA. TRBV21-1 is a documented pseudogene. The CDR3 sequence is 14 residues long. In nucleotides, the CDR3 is TGTGCCACCTTAGACAGGGGAGGCAATCAGCCCCAGCATTTT. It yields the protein CATLDRGGNQPQHF.

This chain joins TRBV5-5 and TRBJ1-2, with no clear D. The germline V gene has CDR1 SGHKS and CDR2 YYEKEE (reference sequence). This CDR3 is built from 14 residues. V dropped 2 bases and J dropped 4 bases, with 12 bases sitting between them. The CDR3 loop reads CASSLTFPGYGYTF. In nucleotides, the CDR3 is TGTGCCAGCAGCTTAACATTTCCGGGCTATGGCTACACCTTC.

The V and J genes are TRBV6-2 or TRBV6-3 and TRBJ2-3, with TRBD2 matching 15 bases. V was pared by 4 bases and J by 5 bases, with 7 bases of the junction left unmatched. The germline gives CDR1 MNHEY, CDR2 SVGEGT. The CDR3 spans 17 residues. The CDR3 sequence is CASSWTGTSGGLDTQYF. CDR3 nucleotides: TGTGCCAGCAGTTGGACCGGGACTAGCGGGGGGCTAGATACGCAGTATTTT.

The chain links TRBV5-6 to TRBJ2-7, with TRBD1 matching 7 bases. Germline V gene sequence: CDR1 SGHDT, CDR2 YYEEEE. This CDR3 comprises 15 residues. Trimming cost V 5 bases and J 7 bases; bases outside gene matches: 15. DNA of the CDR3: TGTGCCAGCAGATCAACCGGGACAGAGCCCAAAGAGCAGTACTTC. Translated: CASRSTGTEPKEQYF. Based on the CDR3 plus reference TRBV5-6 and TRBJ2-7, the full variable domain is DAGVTQSPTHLIKTRGQQVTLRCSPKSGHDTVSWYQQALGQGPQFIFQYYEEEERQRGNFPDRFSGHQFPNYSSELNVNALLLGDSALYLCASRSTGTEPKEQYFGPGTRLTVT.